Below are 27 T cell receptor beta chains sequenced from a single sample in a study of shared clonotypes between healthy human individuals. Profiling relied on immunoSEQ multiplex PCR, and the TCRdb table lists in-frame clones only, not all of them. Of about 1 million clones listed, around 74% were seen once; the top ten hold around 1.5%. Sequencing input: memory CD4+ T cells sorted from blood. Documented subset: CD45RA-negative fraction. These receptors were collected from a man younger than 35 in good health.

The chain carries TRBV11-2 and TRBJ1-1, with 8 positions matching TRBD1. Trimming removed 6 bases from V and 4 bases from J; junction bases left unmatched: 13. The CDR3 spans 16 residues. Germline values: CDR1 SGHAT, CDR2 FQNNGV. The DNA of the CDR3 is TGTGCCAGCAGGTTTCGTTCAGGGGGCCTCGGCACTGAAGCTTTCTTT. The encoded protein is CASRFRSGGLGTEAFF.

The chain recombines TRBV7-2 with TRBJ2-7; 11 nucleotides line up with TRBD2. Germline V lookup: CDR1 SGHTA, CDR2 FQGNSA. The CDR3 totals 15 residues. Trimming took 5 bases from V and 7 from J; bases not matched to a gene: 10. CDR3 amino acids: CASSVSGGAVGEQYF. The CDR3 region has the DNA TGTGCCAGCAGCGTTAGCGGGGGGGCCGTGGGGGAGCAGTACTTC.

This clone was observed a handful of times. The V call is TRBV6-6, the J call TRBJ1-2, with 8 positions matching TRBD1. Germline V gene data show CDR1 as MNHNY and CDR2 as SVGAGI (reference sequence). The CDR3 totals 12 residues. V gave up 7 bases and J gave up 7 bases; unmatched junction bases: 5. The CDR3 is CASTLTGGGYTF. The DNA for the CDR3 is TGTGCCAGCACCCTAACAGGGGGTGGCTACACCTTC.

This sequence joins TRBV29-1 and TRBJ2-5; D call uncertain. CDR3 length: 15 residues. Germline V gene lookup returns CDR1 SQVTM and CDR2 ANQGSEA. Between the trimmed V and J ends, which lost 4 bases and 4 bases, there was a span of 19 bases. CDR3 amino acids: CSVVGFAALGETQYF. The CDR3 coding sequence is TGCAGCGTTGTGGGCTTCGCGGCATTAGGAGAGACCCAGTACTTC.

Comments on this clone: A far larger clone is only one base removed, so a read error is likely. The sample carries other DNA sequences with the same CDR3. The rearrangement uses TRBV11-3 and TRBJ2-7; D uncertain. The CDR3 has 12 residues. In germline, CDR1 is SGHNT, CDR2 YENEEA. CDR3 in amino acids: CASSLGPLEQYF. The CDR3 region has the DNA TGTGCCAGCAGCTTAGGACCTCTAGAGCAATACTTC.

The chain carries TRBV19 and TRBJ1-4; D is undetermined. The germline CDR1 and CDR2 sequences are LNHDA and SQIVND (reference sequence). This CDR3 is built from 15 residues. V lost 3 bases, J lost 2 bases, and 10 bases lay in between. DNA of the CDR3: TGTGCCAGTAGTATGCAAGGATCTACTAATGAAAAACTGTTTTTT. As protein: CASSMQGSTNEKLFF.

CDR3 protein: CASSLYHEQFF. Here the CDR3 DNA reads TGTGCCAGCAGCCTTTATCATGAGCAGTTCTTC. The J gene is TRBJ2-1, the V gene TRBV7-9; D is uncertain. Between the trimmed V and J ends, which lost 5 bases and 8 bases, there was a span of 7 bases. This CDR3 has 11 residues. Germline CDR1 SEHNR, CDR2 FQNEAQ (reference sequence).

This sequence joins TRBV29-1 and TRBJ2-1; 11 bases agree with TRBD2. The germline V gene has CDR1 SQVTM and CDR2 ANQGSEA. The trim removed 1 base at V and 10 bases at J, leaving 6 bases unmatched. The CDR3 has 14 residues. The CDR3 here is CSVEVSSGGLEQFF. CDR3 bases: TGCAGCGTTGAAGTGTCTAGCGGGGGGTTGGAGCAGTTCTTC.

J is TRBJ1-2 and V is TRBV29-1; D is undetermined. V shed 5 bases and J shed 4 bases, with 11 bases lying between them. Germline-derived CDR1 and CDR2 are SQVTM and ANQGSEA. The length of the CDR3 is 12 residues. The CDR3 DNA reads TGCAGCGTTTCGGACGGCTTCTATGGCTACACCTTC. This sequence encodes CSVSDGFYGYTF.

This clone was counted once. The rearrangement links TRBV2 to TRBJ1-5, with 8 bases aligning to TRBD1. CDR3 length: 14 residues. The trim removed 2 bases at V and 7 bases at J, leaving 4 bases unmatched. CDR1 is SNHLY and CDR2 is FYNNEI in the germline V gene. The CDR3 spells CASSEQGARQPQHF. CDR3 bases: TGTGCCAGCAGTGAACAGGGGGCTAGACAGCCCCAGCATTTT.

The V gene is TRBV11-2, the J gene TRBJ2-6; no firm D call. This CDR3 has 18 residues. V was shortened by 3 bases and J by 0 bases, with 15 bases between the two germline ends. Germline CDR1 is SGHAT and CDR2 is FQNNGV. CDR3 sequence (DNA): TGTGCCAGCAGCTTTGTTGCCTCAGGCGCCTCTGGGGCCAACGTCCTGACTTTC. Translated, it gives CASSFVASGASGANVLTF.

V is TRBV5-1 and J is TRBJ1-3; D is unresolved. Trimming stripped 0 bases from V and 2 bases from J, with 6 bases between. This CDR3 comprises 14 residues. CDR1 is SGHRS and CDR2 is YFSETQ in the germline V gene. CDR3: CASSLGSAGNTIYF. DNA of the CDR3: TGCGCCAGCAGCTTGGGCTCAGCTGGAAACACCATATATTTT. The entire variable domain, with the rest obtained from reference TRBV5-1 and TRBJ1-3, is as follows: KAGVTQTPRYLIKTRGQQVTLSCSPISGHRSVSWYQQTPGQGLQFLFEYFSETQRNKGNFPGRFSGRQFSNSRSEMNVSTLELGDSALYLCASSLGSAGNTIYFGEGSWLTVV.

For the CDR3, the DNA is TGTGCCAGCAGTGAATTCCCCTTATCGGGGAGGGCAGATACGCAGTATTTT. Protein sequence: CASSEFPLSGRADTQYF. This sequence joins TRBV25-1 and TRBJ2-3; 7 bases line up with TRBD2. Looked up from germline, CDR1 is MGHDK and CDR2 is SYGVNS. J gave up 4 bases and V 1 base, and 11 bases lay outside the gene matches. The CDR3 extends over 17 amino acids.

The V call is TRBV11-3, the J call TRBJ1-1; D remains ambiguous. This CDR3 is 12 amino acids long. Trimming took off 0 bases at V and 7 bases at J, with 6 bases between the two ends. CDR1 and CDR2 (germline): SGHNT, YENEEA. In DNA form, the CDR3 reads TGTGCCAGCAGCTTAGACGGACGTGAAGCTTTCTTT. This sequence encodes CASSLDGREAFF.

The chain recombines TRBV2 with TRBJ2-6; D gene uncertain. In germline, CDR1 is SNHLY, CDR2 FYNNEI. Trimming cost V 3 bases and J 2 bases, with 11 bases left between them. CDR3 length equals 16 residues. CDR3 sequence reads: CASSESGVAGANVLTF. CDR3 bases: TGTGCCAGCAGTGAGTCTGGGGTCGCTGGGGCCAACGTCCTGACTTTC.

In DNA, the CDR3 is TGTGCCAGTAACTCCCCCGGGACAGGGGTCCAGCCCCAGCATTTT. Its translation: CASNSPGTGVQPQHF. The chain is built from TRBV19 and TRBJ1-5, with 10 bases that match TRBD1. CDR3 length: 15 residues. With V trimmed by 7 bases and J by 7 bases, 10 bases remained unmatched. CDR1 LNHDA and CDR2 SQIVND come from the germline V gene (reference sequence).

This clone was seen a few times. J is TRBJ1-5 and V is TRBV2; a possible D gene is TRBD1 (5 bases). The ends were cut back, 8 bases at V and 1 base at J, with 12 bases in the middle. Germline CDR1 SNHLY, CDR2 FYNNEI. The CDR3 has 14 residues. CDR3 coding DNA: TGTGCCAGCGCCGGGACTCAGAGCAATCAGCCCCAGCATTTT. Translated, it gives CASAGTQSNQPQHF.

The CDR3 loop is CASSQYVGEVNQPQHF. Written as DNA, the CDR3 is TGCGCCAGCAGCCAGTACGTGGGGGAGGTTAATCAGCCCCAGCATTTT. The gene calls are TRBV4-1 and TRBJ1-5; D might be TRBD1 (5 bases). Trimming shortened V by 3 bases and J by 4 bases, and 16 bases separated the two germline ends. CDR1 is MGHRA and CDR2 is YSYEKL in the germline V gene. The CDR3 covers 16 residues.

CDR3 in DNA: TGTGCCAGCTCACCGCCGGGACTAGCGGGAGGAGATACGCAGTATTTT. Protein sequence: CASSPPGLAGGDTQYF. V gene TRBV18 combines with J gene TRBJ2-3, with 15 bases matching TRBD2. Trimming removed 3 bases from V and 5 bases from J; junction bases left unmatched: 3. The germline V gene encodes CDR1 KGHSH and CDR2 LQKENI. This CDR3 region has 16 residues.

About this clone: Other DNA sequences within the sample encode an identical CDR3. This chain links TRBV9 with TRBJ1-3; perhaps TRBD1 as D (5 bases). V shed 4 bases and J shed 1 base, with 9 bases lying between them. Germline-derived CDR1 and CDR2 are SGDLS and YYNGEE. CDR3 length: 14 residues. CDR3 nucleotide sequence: TGTGCCAGCAGCTCCGGGGGGTCTGGAAACACCATATATTTT. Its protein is CASSSGGSGNTIYF.

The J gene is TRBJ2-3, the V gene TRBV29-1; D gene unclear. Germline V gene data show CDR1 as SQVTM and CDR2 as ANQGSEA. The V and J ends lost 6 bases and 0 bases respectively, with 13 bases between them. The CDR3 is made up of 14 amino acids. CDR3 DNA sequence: TGCAGCGTCAACCGAGTCTCTAGCACAGATACGCAGTATTTT. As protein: CSVNRVSSTDTQYF.

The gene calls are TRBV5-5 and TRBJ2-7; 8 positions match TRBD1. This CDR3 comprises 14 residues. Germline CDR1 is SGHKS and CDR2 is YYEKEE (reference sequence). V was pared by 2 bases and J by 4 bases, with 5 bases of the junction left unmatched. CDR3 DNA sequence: TGTGCCAGCAGCTTCGGACAGGGAGGATACGAGCAGTACTTC. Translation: CASSFGQGGYEQYF.

For the CDR3, the DNA is TGTGCCAGCAGCCCGACAGGGGGAGGCTCCTCTGGAAACACCATATATTTT. This gives the protein CASSPTGGGSSGNTIYF. The chain is built from TRBV2 and TRBJ1-3; 9 nucleotides match TRBD1. Germline V gene data show CDR1 as SNHLY and CDR2 as FYNNEI. V lost 6 bases to trimming and J lost 0 bases; unmatched junction nucleotides: 9. The CDR3 is 17 amino acids.

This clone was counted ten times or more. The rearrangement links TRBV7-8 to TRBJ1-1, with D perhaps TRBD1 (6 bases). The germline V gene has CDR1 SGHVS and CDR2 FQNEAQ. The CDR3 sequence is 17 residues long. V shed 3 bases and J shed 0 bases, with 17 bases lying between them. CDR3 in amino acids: CASSLLGGRGMNTEAFF. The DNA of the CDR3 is TGTGCCAGCAGCTTGCTCGGGGGGCGAGGGATGAACACTGAAGCTTTCTTT.

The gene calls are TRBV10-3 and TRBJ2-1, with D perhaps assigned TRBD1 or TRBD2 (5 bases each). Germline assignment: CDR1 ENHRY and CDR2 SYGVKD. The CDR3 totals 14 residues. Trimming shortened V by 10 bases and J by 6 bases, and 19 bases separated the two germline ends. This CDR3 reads CASLLGQGSNEQFF. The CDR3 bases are TGTGCCAGCCTACTAGGGCAGGGAAGCAATGAGCAGTTCTTC.

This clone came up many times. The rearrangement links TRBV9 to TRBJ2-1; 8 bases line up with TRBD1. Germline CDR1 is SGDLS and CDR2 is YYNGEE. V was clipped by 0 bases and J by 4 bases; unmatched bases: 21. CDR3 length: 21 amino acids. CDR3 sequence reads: CASSVGGRGRNFFTSYNEQFF. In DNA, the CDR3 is TGTGCCAGCAGCGTAGGGGGCAGGGGGCGGAATTTCTTTACGTCTTACAATGAGCAGTTCTTC.

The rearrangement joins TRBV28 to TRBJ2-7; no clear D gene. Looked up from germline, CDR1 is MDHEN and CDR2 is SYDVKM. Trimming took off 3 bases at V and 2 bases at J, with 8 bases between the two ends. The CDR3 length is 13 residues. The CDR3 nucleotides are TGTGCCAGCAGTTTGAGGCCCCCCTACGAGCAGTACTTC. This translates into CASSLRPPYEQYF.